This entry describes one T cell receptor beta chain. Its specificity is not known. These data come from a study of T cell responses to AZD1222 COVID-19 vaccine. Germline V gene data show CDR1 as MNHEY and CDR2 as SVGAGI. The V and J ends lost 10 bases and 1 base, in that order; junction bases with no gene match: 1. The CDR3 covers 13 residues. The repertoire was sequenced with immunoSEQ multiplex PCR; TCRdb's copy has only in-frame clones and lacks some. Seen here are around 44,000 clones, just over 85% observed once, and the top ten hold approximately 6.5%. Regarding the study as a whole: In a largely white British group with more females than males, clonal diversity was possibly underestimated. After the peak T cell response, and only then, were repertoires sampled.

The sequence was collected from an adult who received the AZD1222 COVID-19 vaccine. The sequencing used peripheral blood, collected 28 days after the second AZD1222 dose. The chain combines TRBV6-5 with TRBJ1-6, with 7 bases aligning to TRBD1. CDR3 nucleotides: TGTGCCACGGGACAGTCCTATAATTCACCCCTCCACTTT. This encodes CATGQSYNSPLHF.